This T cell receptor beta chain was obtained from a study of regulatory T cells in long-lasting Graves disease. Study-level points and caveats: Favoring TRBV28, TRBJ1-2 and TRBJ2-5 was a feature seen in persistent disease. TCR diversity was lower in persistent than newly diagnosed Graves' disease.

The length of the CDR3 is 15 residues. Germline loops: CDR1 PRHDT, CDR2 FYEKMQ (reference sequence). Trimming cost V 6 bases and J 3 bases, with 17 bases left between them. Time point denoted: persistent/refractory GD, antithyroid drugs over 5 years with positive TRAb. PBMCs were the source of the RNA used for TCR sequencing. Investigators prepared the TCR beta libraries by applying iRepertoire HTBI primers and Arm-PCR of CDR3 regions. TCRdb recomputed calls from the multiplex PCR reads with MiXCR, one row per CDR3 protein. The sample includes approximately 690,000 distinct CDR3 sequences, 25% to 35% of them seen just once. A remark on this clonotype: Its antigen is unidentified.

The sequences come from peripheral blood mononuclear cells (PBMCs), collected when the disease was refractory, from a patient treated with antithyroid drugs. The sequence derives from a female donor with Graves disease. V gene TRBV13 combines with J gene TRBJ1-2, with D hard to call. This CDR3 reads CASSEYRAPDYGYTF. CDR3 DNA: TGTGCCAGCAGTGAATATAGGGCGCCGGACTATGGCTACACCTTC. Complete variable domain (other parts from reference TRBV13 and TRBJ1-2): AAGVIQSPRHLIKEKRETATLKCYPIPRHDTVYWYQQGPGQDPQFLISFYEKMQSDKGSIPDRFSAQQFSDYHSELNMSSLELGDSALYFCASSEYRAPDYGYTFGSGTRLTVV.